These 27 T cell receptor beta chains were all obtained from the same sample, sequenced in a study of CD8+ T cells in alopecia areata (dated by TCRdb to the late 2010s). The treatment or condition tag for this specimen amounts to: oral pan-JAK inhibitor, 5-10 mg twice daily. The library was made by the immunoSEQ multiplex PCR assay. RNA was extracted from all samples and reverse transcribed into cDNA as template for TCR sequencing. TCRdb retrieved this table from immuneACCESS and kept in-frame rearrangements only. Not all clones are present; in checked studies, unresolved V genes account for under half, and no reason is known for the remainder. Recorded for this sample are under 250,000 clones; approximately 65% of them occurred a single time. Jointly, the top ten make up 0.95% to 1.5% of the sample. This specimen consisted of CD4+ T cells sorted from blood, obtained at week 44, from a patient treated with tofacitinib. The receptors shown here come from a human donor with alopecia areata.

This clone was observed once. V is TRBV7-2 and J is TRBJ2-2; a possible D gene is TRBD2 (6 bases). This CDR3 has 15 residues. The ends were cut back, 5 bases at V and 6 bases at J, with 16 bases in the middle. Germline loops: CDR1 SGHTA, CDR2 FQGNSA. The CDR3 DNA sequence: TGTGCCAGCAGCACGGGACTCCATTCAGCCGGGGAGCTGTTTTTT. It encodes CASSTGLHSAGELFF.

V is TRBV5-1 and J is TRBJ1-4; D perhaps matches TRBD1 (6 bases). Germline lookup yields CDR1 SGHRS and CDR2 YFSETQ. The CDR3 length is 16 residues. V was pared by 4 bases and J by 0 bases, with 13 bases between. The CDR3 nucleotides are TGCGCCAGCAGCCCCCAGGGGACGGCAACTAATGAAAAACTGTTTTTT. Translating gives CASSPQGTATNEKLFF.

Worth noting for this clone: The same CDR3 arises from other DNA sequences in this sample as well. The CDR3 loop reads CASSQQGRNQPQHF. The CDR3 DNA reads as TGTGCCAGCAGCCAACAGGGGCGCAATCAGCCCCAGCATTTT. V is TRBV27 and J is TRBJ1-5; 7 bases agree with TRBD1. Germline V lookup: CDR1 MNHEY, CDR2 SMNVEV (reference sequence). CDR3 size: 14 residues. Trimming cost V 6 bases and J 2 bases; bases outside gene matches: 4.

The genes are TRBV29-1 and TRBJ1-2; TRBD1 is a possible D gene (6 bases). Germline V gives CDR1 SQVTM, CDR2 ANQGSEA. CDR3 length: 12 residues. V was pared by 4 bases and J by 4 bases, with 10 bases between. Written as DNA, the CDR3 is TGCAGCGTTGGACAGGACCCCTATGGCTACACCTTC. The encoded protein is CSVGQDPYGYTF.

V gene TRBV29-1 combines with J gene TRBJ1-1; D is perhaps TRBD1 (6 bases). Germline assignment: CDR1 SQVTM and CDR2 ANQGSEA. This CDR3 region has 17 residues. Trimming took 4 bases from V and 6 from J, leaving 27 bases between them. CDR3 coding DNA: TGCAGCGTTGTCGGAGACAGTCAAGGGGTGGGGACACCTGAAGCTTTCTTT. This sequence encodes CSVVGDSQGVGTPEAFF.

This chain links TRBV15 with TRBJ2-3, with D unclear. V dropped 0 bases and J dropped 6 bases, with 10 bases sitting between them. The CDR3 is 14 amino acids. Germline V lookup: CDR1 LNHNV, CDR2 YYDKDF (reference sequence). CDR3 sequence: CATSRDQAADTQYF. The CDR3, as DNA: TGTGCCACCAGCAGAGATCAGGCCGCGGATACGCAGTATTTT.

The CDR3 sequence is CAWNPGTGYSNQPQHF. The CDR3 DNA sequence: TGTGCCTGGAATCCCGGAACAGGCTATAGCAATCAGCCCCAGCATTTT. V is TRBV30 and J is TRBJ1-5, with D maybe TRBD1 (5 bases). Trimming took 4 bases from V and 0 from J, leaving 16 bases between them. Looked up from germline, CDR1 is GTSNPN and CDR2 is SVGIG (reference sequence). This CDR3 spans 16 amino acids. Full variable domain (outside the CDR3, taken from reference TRBV30 and TRBJ1-5): SQTIHQWPATLVQPVGSPLSLECTVEGTSNPNLYWYRQAAGRGLQLLFYSVGIGQISSEVPQNLSASRPQDRQFILSSKKLLLSDSGFYLCAWNPGTGYSNQPQHFGDGTRLSIL.

This clone is a singleton in its sample. The V call is TRBV7-6, the J call TRBJ2-1; 7 nucleotides agree with TRBD2. The J segment lost 4 bases and the V segment lost 1 base, leaving 1 base of the junction unmatched. From germline, CDR1 is SGHVS and CDR2 FNYEAQ. The CDR3 contains 14 residues. As DNA, the CDR3 is TGTGCCAGCAGCTTAGGGACTAGGTACAATGAGCAGTTCTTC. Translated, it gives CASSLGTRYNEQFF.

V and J are TRBV12-5 and TRBJ2-1; D may correspond to TRBD1 or TRBD2 (5 bases each). CDR3 length: 14 amino acids. Looked up from germline, CDR1 is LGHNT and CDR2 is FRNRAP. Trimming took off 9 bases at V and 8 bases at J, with 20 bases between the two ends. The CDR3 bases are TGTGCTAGCCAACTCGGGGCAGATCGGGATGAGCAGTTCTTC. Translating gives CASQLGADRDEQFF.

This sequence joins TRBV10-3 and TRBJ1-2, with D perhaps matching TRBD1 (6 bases). CDR1 is ENHRY, CDR2 SYGVKD, per germline. This CDR3 spans 13 amino acids. Trimming left V 0 bases short and J 5 bases short, with 7 bases between. The CDR3 is CAISESGGYGYTF. For the CDR3, the DNA is TGTGCCATCAGTGAGTCAGGGGGTTATGGCTACACCTTC.

This clone showed up just a few times. The chain couples TRBV29-1 to TRBJ2-7, with 8 bases matching TRBD1. CDR3 size: 13 residues. The junction had 8 bases not matched to a gene; V was cut back by 8 bases and J by 2 bases. From germline, CDR1 is SQVTM and CDR2 ANQGSEA. CDR3 coding DNA: TGCAGCACCAGACAGGGGCCTACCTACGAGCAGTACTTC. Its translation is CSTRQGPTYEQYF.

This sequence joins TRBV6-1 and TRBJ2-6; D unresolved. CDR1 and CDR2 (germline): MNHNS, SASEGT. This CDR3 comprises 13 residues. The germline V and J ends were trimmed by 0 bases and 6 bases, with 3 bases remaining between them. The CDR3 spells CASSEAMANVLTF. The DNA of the CDR3 is TGTGCCAGCAGTGAAGCGATGGCCAACGTCCTGACTTTC.

The rearrangement uses TRBV29-1 and TRBJ2-7, with D maybe TRBD2 (6 bases). The CDR3 spans 11 residues. Germline CDR1 is SQVTM and CDR2 is ANQGSEA. V was shortened by 5 bases and J by 6 bases, with 11 bases between the two germline ends. The CDR3 here is CSVSAGFEQYF. CDR3 nucleotides: TGCAGCGTTAGTGCGGGGTTCGAGCAGTACTTC.

The table lists this clone with a few counts. The chain employs TRBV30 and TRBJ1-2; D unclear. V lost 6 bases and J lost 5, with 7 bases in between. Germline lookup yields CDR1 GTSNPN and CDR2 SVGIG (reference sequence). The CDR3 is 10 residues long. The CDR3 region has the DNA TGTGCCTGTGGGAGTTATGGCTACACCTTC. Translated, it gives CACGSYGYTF. The full variable domain, rest sourced from reference TRBV30 and TRBJ1-2, is SQTIHQWPATLVQPVGSPLSLECTVEGTSNPNLYWYRQAAGRGLQLLFYSVGIGQISSEVPQNLSASRPQDRQFILSSKKLLLSDSGFYLCACGSYGYTFGSGTRLTVV.

A note on this clone: Other DNA sequences in this specimen translate into the identical CDR3. The V and J genes are TRBV29-1 and TRBJ1-2, with D possibly matching TRBD1 (6 bases). Trimming pared 1 base from V and 4 bases from J, leaving 7 bases between. The length of the CDR3 is 12 residues. Per the germline V gene, CDR1 is SQVTM and CDR2 is ANQGSEA. DNA of the CDR3: TGCAGCGTTGAAGGAGGGGGCTATGGCTACACCTTC. This sequence encodes CSVEGGGYGYTF.

CDR3 residues: CSVDRTGVNTEAFF. The CDR3 DNA sequence: TGCAGCGTGGACAGGACAGGTGTGAACACTGAAGCTTTCTTT. This rearrangement joins TRBV29-1 to TRBJ1-1, with 7 positions matching TRBD1. CDR1 is SQVTM, CDR2 ANQGSEA, per germline. After removal of 6 bases from V and 0 bases from J, the junction contained 7 bases not matched to a gene. The CDR3 covers 14 residues.

The genes are TRBV7-8 and TRBJ2-3; 7 nucleotides match TRBD1. There are 17 residues in the CDR3. CDR1 SGHVS and CDR2 FQNEAQ come from the germline V gene. Germline trimming cut 5 bases from V and 0 bases from J; bases unmatched to any gene: 11. The CDR3 nucleotides are TGTGCCAGCAGCGCCCGACCTACAGGGGCTAGCACAGATACGCAGTATTTT. Translated: CASSARPTGASTDTQYF.

The chain combines TRBV29-1 with TRBJ1-1; a possible D gene is TRBD1 (5 bases). Trimming pared 7 bases from V and 7 bases from J, leaving 13 bases between. CDR3 length: 11 residues. Looked up from germline, CDR1 is SQVTM and CDR2 is ANQGSEA. CDR3 nucleotide sequence: TGCAGCGCCGTAAACGGGGGTGAAGCTTTCTTT. Translating gives CSAVNGGEAFF.

V usage is TRBV2 and J usage is TRBJ2-1; 7 bases map to TRBD2. This CDR3 comprises 12 residues. Germline V gives CDR1 SNHLY, CDR2 FYNNEI. V lost 0 bases to trimming and J lost 11 bases; unmatched junction nucleotides: 1. The CDR3 DNA is TGTGCCAGCAGTGAAGCGCGGGGGAAGCAGTTCTTC. Protein sequence: CASSEARGKQFF. Looking up the rest from reference TRBV2 and TRBJ2-1 gives the full variable domain: EPEVTQTPSHQVTQMGQEVILRCVPISNHLYFYWYRQILGQKVEFLVSFYNNEISEKSEIFDDQFSVERPDGSNFTLKIRSTKLEDSAMYFCASSEARGKQFFGPGTRLTVL.

The chain links TRBV2 to TRBJ1-6; D is undetermined. Germline V gene data show CDR1 as SNHLY and CDR2 as FYNNEI. This CDR3 has 13 residues. Trimming removed 6 bases from V and 6 bases from J, with 9 bases in between. Here the CDR3 DNA reads TGTGCCAGCAGGTTCACCGCTAATTCACCCCTCCACTTT. This codes for CASRFTANSPLHF. Combining the CDR3 with reference TRBV2 and TRBJ1-6 gives the whole variable domain EPEVTQTPSHQVTQMGQEVILRCVPISNHLYFYWYRQILGQKVEFLVSFYNNEISEKSEIFDDQFSVERPDGSNFTLKIRSTKLEDSAMYFCASRFTANSPLHFGNGTRLTVT.

The CDR3 here is CASSANRGREKLFF. CDR3 DNA: TGTGCCAGCAGCGCAAACAGGGGGAGAGAAAAACTGTTTTTT. The chain links TRBV9 to TRBJ1-4; TRBD1 agrees at 8 bases. Germline V gene sequence: CDR1 SGDLS, CDR2 YYNGEE. V was clipped by 3 bases and J by 8 bases; unmatched bases: 6. This CDR3 contains 14 residues.

The gene calls are TRBV25-1 and TRBJ2-7; 7 nucleotides align to TRBD1. The V segment lost 4 bases and the J segment 5 bases; nucleotides outside the gene matches: 5. The germline CDR1 and CDR2 sequences are MGHDK and SYGVNS. This CDR3 is built from 13 residues. This CDR3 reads CASSVTGSDEQYF. CDR3 nucleotide sequence: TGTGCCAGCAGTGTGACAGGGAGCGACGAGCAGTACTTC.

The V call is TRBV5-1, the J call TRBJ2-3, with D perhaps assigned TRBD1 or TRBD2 (6 bases each). The CDR3 extends over 17 amino acids. V shed 4 bases and J shed 1 base, with 19 bases lying between them. From germline, CDR1 is SGHRS and CDR2 YFSETQ. CDR3 DNA sequence: TGCGCCAGCAGCCGGGGGCTCGTGGCGGACGGCACAGATACGCAGTATTTT. Translating gives CASSRGLVADGTDTQYF.

The chain employs TRBV5-1 and TRBJ1-1; D unclear. Germline V gene lookup returns CDR1 SGHRS and CDR2 YFSETQ. The CDR3 covers 15 residues. V was cut by 0 bases and J by 3 bases, with 12 bases left in between. The CDR3 here is CASSLGSLGDTEAFF. The DNA of the CDR3 is TGCGCCAGCAGCTTGGGCTCACTGGGCGACACTGAAGCTTTCTTT.

The chain links TRBV29-1 to TRBJ2-1; D remains ambiguous. There are 13 residues in the CDR3. Trimming removed 5 bases from V and 8 bases from J, with 16 bases in between. Germline assignment: CDR1 SQVTM and CDR2 ANQGSEA. CDR3 sequence (DNA): TGCAGCGTTCTAGGTCGACTCGTCGATGAGCAGTTCTTC. Protein sequence: CSVLGRLVDEQFF.

The chain combines TRBV7-6 with TRBJ2-3; 11 bases are shared with TRBD2. Germline V lookup: CDR1 SGHVS, CDR2 FNYEAQ. This CDR3 region has 15 residues. The V segment lost 5 bases and the J segment 4 bases; nucleotides outside the gene matches: 5. CDR3 residues: CASSLLAGAADTQYF. The CDR3 bases are TGTGCCAGCAGCCTACTAGCGGGGGCTGCAGATACGCAGTATTTT.

To note about this clone: The sample carries other DNA sequences with the same CDR3. This chain links TRBV29-1 with TRBJ2-5, with D uncertain. The CDR3 is 10 amino acids. The germline V and J ends were trimmed by 5 bases and 4 bases, with 5 bases remaining between them. CDR1 is SQVTM and CDR2 is ANQGSEA in the germline V gene. For the CDR3, the DNA is TGCAGCGTTCTGGGAGAGACCCAGTACTTC. As protein: CSVLGETQYF.